Given below is one T cell receptor beta chain in context. Other DNA sequences from this sample encode an identical CDR3 as well. This record comes from a study of control samples from healthy donors and cancer patients. Some clones are missing from TCRdb's copy, which holds only in-frame ones; the method was immunoSEQ multiplex PCR. The table has about 170,000 clones, about nine tenths seen once; the top ten hold over 1.2%. The germline V and J ends were trimmed by 4 bases and 3 bases, with 8 bases remaining between them. The CDR3 covers 13 residues. Germline V gene data show CDR1 as KGHSH and CDR2 as LQKENI.

The sequence derives from a woman aged 25 to 39 in good health. V and J are TRBV18 and TRBJ2-3; D tentatively reads TRBD1 or TRBD2 (5 bases each). Sequenced sample: blood. The CDR3 region has the DNA TGTGCCAGCTCACGGGGACGAACAGATACGCAGTATTTT. Residues: CASSRGRTDTQYF.